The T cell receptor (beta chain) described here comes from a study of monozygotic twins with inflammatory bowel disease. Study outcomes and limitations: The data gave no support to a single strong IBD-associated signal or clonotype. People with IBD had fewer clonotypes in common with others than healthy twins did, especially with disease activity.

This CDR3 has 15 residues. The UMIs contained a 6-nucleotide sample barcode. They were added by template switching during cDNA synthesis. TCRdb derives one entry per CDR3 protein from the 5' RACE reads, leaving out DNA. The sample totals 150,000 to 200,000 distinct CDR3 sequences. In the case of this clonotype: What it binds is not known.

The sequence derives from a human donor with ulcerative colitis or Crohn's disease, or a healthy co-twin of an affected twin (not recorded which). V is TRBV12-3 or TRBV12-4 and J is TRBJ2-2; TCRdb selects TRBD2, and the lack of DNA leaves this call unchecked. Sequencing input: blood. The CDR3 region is CASTRLAGSGGELFF.